A selection of T cell receptor beta chains follows, all from one sample in a study of blood T cell repertoires in COVID-19. TCRdb keeps only in-frame clones here, not all; method: immunoSEQ multiplex PCR. The sample carries a few hundred thousand clones, around 88% recorded once. The sample taken for sequencing was peripheral blood. These receptors originate from a young woman who had recovered from COVID-19. Both conserved end residues are part of each CDR3. The order of the fields is clone size, D gene, V gene, J gene, CDR3 protein, CDR3 DNA. A D gene is named only where the DNA matches it firmly. A clone size is listed for some rows: how often the clone was seen (once, few, many), or a class if it is expanded.

clone_size: few; d_call: .; v_call: TRBV7-2; j_call: TRBJ1-5; cdr3_aa: CASSPWANQPQHF; cdr3_nt: TGTGCCAGCAGCCCGTGGGCGAATCAGCCCCAGCATTTT
clone_size: .; d_call: TRBD2; v_call: TRBV19; j_call: TRBJ2-7; cdr3_aa: CASSITALAGPYEQYF; cdr3_nt: TGTGCCAGTAGTATAACAGCACTAGCGGGCCCTTACGAGCAGTACTTC
clone_size: .; d_call: TRBD1; v_call: TRBV18; j_call: TRBJ2-5; cdr3_aa: CASSPPGTGETQYF; cdr3_nt: TGTGCCAGCTCACCACCCGGGACAGGAGAGACCCAGTACTTC
clone_size: .; d_call: TRBD1; v_call: TRBV9; j_call: TRBJ1-1; cdr3_aa: CASSPGDRANTEAFF; cdr3_nt: TGTGCCAGCAGCCCAGGGGACAGGGCGAACACTGAAGCTTTCTTT
clone_size: once; d_call: TRBD1; v_call: TRBV19; j_call: TRBJ1-4; cdr3_aa: CASSSGTGVRKLFF; cdr3_nt: TGTGCCAGTAGTTCCGGGACAGGGGTACGAAAACTGTTTTTT
clone_size: .; d_call: TRBD1; v_call: TRBV28; j_call: TRBJ2-5; cdr3_aa: CASSLGALRGHQETQYF; cdr3_nt: TGTGCCAGCAGTTTAGGGGCCCTCAGGGGGCATCAAGAGACCCAGTACTTC
clone_size: .; d_call: TRBD1; v_call: TRBV5-1; j_call: TRBJ2-2; cdr3_aa: CASSLGQSETGELFF; cdr3_nt: TGCGCCAGCAGCCTGGGACAGAGTGAAACCGGGGAGCTGTTTTTT
clone_size: .; d_call: TRBD1; v_call: TRBV5-1; j_call: TRBJ1-4; cdr3_aa: CASSLGRGPPNEKLFF; cdr3_nt: TGCGCCAGCAGCTTGGGCAGGGGGCCGCCTAATGAAAAACTGTTTTTT
clone_size: .; d_call: TRBD1; v_call: TRBV5-1; j_call: TRBJ2-3; cdr3_aa: CASSPTGRADTQYF; cdr3_nt: TGCGCCAGCAGCCCGACAGGGAGAGCAGATACGCAGTATTTT
clone_size: .; d_call: TRBD2; v_call: TRBV7-2; j_call: TRBJ2-4; cdr3_aa: CASSLVAGVAGAQNIQYF; cdr3_nt: TGTGCCAGCAGCTTAGTTGCGGGTGTGGCGGGAGCACAAAACATTCAGTACTTC
clone_size: .; d_call: .; v_call: TRBV25-1; j_call: TRBJ1-3; cdr3_aa: CARRGKCGNTIYF; cdr3_nt: TGTGCCAGACGGGGAAAGTGTGGAAACACCATATATTTT
clone_size: .; d_call: TRBD2; v_call: TRBV6-6; j_call: TRBJ2-7; cdr3_aa: CASSPLAGGLAGGFYEQYF; cdr3_nt: TGTGCCAGCAGTCCCCTGGCCGGCGGGCTAGCGGGAGGGTTCTACGAGCAGTACTTC
clone_size: once; d_call: .; v_call: TRBV6-5; j_call: TRBJ2-1; cdr3_aa: CASRTLRSSYNEQFF; cdr3_nt: TGTGCCAGCAGGACCTTGAGGAGCTCCTACAATGAGCAGTTCTTC
clone_size: few; d_call: .; v_call: TRBV28; j_call: TRBJ1-4; cdr3_aa: CASLRGSVNEKLFF; cdr3_nt: TGTGCCAGCCTGAGAGGGAGTGTTAATGAAAAACTGTTTTTT
clone_size: .; d_call: .; v_call: TRBV19; j_call: TRBJ2-1; cdr3_aa: CASSMWEINEQFF; cdr3_nt: TGTGCCAGTAGTATGTGGGAGATAAATGAGCAGTTCTTC